What follows describes a single T cell receptor (beta chain). Antigen: not known. CDR3 length equals 15 residues. Germline CDR1 is SGHNT and CDR2 is YYREEE (reference sequence). Trimming at V came to 2 bases and at J to 2 bases, leaving 4 bases not matched to a gene. Using immunoSEQ multiplex PCR, the repertoire was profiled, and TCRdb retains in-frame clones only, with some absent. The sample has about 180,000 clones, just under 90% seen once. This record comes from a study of T cell responses to AZD1222 COVID-19 vaccine. The study's findings and limits: Clonal diversity may have been underestimated in mostly white British donors. Reports indicate that nearly half of spike-specific TCRs are directed at unmutated variant regions. Repertoires in all cases were sampled only once the peak T cell response had passed. AZD1222 recipients seropositive at baseline numbered only six.

This chain connects TRBV5-4 to TRBJ1-3; TRBD1 matches 7 bases. This receptor was identified in an adult who received the MenACWY meningococcal vaccine as a control. Sample: peripheral blood, taken 28 days after the second dose of the MenACWY control vaccine. CDR3 bases: TGTGCCAGCAGCTTAAGGACAGGCGCTGGAAACACCATATATTTT. This gives the protein CASSLRTGAGNTIYF.